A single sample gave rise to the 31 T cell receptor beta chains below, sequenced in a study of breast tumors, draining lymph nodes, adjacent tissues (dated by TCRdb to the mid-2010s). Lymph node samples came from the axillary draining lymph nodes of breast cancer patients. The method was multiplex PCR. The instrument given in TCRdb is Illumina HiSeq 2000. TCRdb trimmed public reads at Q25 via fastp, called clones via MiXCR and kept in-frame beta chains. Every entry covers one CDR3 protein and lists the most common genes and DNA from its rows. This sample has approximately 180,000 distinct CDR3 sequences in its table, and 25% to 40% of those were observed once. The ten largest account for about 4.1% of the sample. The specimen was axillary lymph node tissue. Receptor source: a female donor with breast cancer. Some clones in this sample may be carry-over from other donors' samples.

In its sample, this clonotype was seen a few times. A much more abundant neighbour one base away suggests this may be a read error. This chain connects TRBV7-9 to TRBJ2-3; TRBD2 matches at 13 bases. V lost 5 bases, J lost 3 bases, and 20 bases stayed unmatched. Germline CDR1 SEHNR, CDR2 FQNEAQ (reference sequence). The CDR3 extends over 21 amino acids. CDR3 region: CASSPRSRLAGGGLWTDTQYF. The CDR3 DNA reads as TGTGCCAGCAGCCCTAGATCGAGACTAGCGGGAGGTGGCCTTTGGACAGATACGCAGTATTTT.

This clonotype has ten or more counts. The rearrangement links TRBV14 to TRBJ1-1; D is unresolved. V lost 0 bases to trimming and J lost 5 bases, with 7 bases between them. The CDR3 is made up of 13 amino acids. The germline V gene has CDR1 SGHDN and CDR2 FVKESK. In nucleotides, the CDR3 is TGTGCCAGCAGCCAAGATTCAAGGACTGAAGCTTTCTTT. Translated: CASSQDSRTEAFF. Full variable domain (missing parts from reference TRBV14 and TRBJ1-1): EAGVTQFPSHSVIEKGQTVTLRCDPISGHDNLYWYRRVMGKEIKFLLHFVKESKQDESGMPNNRFLAERTGGTYSTLKVQPAELEDSGVYFCASSQDSRTEAFFGQGTRLTVV.

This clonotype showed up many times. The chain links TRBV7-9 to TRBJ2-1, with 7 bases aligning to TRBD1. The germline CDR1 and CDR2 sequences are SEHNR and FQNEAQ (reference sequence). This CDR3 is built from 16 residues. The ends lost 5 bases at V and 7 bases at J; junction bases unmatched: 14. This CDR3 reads CASSLPLLDRLNEQFF. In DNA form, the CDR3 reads TGTGCCAGCAGCCTTCCCCTTTTGGACAGGCTAAATGAGCAGTTCTTC. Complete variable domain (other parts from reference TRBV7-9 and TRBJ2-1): DTGVSQNPRHKITKRGQNVTFRCDPISEHNRLYWYRQTLGQGPEFLTYFQNEAQLEKSRLLSDRFSAERPKGSFSTLEIQRTEQGDSAMYLCASSLPLLDRLNEQFFGPGTRLTVL.

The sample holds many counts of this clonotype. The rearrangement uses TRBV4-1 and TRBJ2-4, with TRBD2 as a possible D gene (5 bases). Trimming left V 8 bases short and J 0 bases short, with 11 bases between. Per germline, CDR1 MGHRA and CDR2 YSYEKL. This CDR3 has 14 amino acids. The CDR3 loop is CASGPGLAKNIQYF. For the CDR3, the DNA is TGCGCCAGCGGCCCGGGGTTAGCCAAAAACATTCAGTACTTC.

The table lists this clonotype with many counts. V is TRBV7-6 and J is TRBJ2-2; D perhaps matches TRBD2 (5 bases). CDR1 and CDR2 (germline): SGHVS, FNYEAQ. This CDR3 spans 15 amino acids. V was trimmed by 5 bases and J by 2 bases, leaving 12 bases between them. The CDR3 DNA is TGTGCCAGCAGCCCCGGTCGGGGAAACACCGGGGAGCTGTTTTTT. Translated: CASSPGRGNTGELFF.

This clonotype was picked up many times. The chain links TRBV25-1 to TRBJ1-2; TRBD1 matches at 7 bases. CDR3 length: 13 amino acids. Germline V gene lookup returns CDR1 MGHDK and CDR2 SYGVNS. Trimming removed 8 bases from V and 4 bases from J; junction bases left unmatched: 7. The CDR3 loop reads CASRGTAFYGYTF. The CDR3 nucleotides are TGTGCCAGCCGAGGGACAGCGTTCTATGGCTACACCTTC.

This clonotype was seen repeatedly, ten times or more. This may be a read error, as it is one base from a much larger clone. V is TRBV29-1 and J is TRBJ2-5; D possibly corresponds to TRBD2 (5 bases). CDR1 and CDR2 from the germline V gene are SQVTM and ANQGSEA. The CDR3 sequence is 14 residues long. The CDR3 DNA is TGCAGCGTATTGACCTCTCAAAAGGGAGAGGCCCAGTACTTC. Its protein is CSVLTSQKGEAQYF.

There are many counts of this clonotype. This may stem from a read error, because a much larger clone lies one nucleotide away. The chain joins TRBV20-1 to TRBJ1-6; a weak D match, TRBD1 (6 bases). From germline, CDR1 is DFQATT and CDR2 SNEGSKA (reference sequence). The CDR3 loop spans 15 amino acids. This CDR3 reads CSAREGGVYTSPLHF. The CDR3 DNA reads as TGCAGTGCTAGGGAAGGGGGGGTCTATACTTCACCCCTCCACTTT.

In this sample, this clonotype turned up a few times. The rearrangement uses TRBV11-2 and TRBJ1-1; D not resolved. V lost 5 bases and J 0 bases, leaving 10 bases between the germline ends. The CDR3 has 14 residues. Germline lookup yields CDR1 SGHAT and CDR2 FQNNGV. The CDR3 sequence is CASSPQLMNTEAFF. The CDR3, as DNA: TGTGCCAGCAGCCCGCAGCTAATGAACACTGAAGCTTTCTTT.

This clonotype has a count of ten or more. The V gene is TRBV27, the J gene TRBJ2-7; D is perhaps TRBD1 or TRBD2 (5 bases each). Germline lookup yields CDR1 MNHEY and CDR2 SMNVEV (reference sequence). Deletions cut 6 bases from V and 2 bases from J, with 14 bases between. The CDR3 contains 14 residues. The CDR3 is CASRYTRGPYEQYF. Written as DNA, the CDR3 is TGTGCCAGCAGGTACACCCGGGGCCCCTACGAGCAGTACTTC.

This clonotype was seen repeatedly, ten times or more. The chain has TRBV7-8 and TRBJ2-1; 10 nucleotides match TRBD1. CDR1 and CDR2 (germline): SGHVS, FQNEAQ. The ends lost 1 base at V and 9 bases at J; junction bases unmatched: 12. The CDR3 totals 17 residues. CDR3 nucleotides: TGTGCCAGCAGCTTAGGGGCCCCCGGGACAGGGGAGGGTGAGCAGTTCTTC. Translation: CASSLGAPGTGEGEQFF.

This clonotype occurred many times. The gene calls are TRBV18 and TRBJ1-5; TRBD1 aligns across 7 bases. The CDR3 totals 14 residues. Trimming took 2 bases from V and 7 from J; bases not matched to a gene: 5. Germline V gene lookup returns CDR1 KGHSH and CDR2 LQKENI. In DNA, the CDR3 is TGTGCCAGCTCACCAGATCAGGGGGGGCAGCCCCAGCATTTT. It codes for CASSPDQGGQPQHF.

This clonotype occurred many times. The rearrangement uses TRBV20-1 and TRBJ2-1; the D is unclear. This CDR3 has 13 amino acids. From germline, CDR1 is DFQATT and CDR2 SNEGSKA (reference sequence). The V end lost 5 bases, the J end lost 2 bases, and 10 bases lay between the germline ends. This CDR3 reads CSAPTPTYNEQFF. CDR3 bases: TGCAGTGCTCCCACCCCTACCTACAATGAGCAGTTCTTC.

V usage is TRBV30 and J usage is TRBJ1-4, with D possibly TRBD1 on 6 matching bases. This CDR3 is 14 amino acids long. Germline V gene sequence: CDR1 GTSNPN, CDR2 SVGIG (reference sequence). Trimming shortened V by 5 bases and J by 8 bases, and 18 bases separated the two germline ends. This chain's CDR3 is CAWGQHSPEEKLFF. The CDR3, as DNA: TGTGCCTGGGGACAGCACTCCCCGGAGGAAAAACTGTTTTTT.

The CDR3 here is CASSIISGQNEQFF. CDR3 DNA: TGTGCCAGTAGTATAATATCGGGTCAGAATGAGCAGTTCTTC. The chain uses TRBV19 and TRBJ2-1; D remains unclear. Between the trimmed V and J ends, which lost 2 bases and 7 bases, there was a span of 12 bases. Germline-derived CDR1 and CDR2 are LNHDA and SQIVND (reference sequence). CDR3 length: 14 residues.

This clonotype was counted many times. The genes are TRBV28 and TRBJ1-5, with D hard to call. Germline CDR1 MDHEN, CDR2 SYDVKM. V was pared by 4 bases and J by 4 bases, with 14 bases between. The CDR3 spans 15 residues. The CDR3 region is CASSSSDSWNQPQHF. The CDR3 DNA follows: TGTGCCAGCAGTTCCTCGGACTCGTGGAATCAGCCCCAGCATTTT.

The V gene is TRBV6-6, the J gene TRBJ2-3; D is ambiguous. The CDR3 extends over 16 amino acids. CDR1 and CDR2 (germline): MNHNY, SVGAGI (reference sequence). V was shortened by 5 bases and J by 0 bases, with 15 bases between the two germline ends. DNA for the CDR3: TGTGCCAGCAGTCACGGGTCCGGATTTAGCACAGATACGCAGTATTTT. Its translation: CASSHGSGFSTDTQYF.

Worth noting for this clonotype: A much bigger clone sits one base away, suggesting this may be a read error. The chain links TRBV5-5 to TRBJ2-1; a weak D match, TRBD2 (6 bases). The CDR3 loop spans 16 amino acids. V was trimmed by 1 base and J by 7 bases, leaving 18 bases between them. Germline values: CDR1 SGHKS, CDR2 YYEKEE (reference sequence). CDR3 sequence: CASSLIRPAEGNEQFF. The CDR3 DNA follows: TGTGCCAGCAGCTTGATACGGCCAGCGGAGGGGAATGAGCAGTTCTTC.

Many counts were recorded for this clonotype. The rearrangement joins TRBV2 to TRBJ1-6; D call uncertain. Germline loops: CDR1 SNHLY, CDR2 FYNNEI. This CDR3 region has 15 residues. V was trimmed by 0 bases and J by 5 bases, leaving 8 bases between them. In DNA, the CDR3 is TGTGCCAGCAGTGAAGCGATTGGGGATAATTCACCCCTCCACTTT. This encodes CASSEAIGDNSPLHF.

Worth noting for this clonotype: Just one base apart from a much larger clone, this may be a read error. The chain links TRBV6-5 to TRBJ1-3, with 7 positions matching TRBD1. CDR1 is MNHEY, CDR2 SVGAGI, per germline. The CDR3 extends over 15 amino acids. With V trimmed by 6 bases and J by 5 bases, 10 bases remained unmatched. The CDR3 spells CASRLDRDSRNTIYF. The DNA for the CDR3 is TGTGCCAGCAGACTCGACAGGGACAGCCGAAACACCATATATTTT.

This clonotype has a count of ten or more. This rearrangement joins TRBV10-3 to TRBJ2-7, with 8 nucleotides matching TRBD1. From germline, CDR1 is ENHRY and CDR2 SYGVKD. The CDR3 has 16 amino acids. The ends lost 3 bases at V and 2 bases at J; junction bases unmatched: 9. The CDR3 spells CAISDPDRENPYEQYF. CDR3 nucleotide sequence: TGTGCCATCAGTGATCCGGACAGGGAAAACCCCTACGAGCAGTACTTC.

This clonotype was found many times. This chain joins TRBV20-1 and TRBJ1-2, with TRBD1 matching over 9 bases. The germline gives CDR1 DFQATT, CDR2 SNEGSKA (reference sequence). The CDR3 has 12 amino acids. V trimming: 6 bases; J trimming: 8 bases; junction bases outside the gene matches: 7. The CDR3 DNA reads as TGCAGTGCCACCAAACAGGGGGCCGGCTACACCTTC. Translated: CSATKQGAGYTF.

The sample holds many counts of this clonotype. The CDR3 coding sequence is TGTGCCAGCAGTCATCAGGGAGGGAGCAATCAGCCCCAGCATTTT. This translates into CASSHQGGSNQPQHF. The chain couples TRBV27 to TRBJ1-5, with D perhaps matching TRBD1 (5 bases). There are 15 residues in the CDR3. Germline lookup yields CDR1 MNHEY and CDR2 SMNVEV (reference sequence). Trimming took off 5 bases at V and 1 base at J, with 12 bases between the two ends.

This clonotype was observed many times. Written as DNA, the CDR3 is TGTGCCTGGAGTGCCTTAGTGGCAGATACGCAGTATTTT. Protein: CAWSALVADTQYF. This rearrangement joins TRBV30 to TRBJ2-3; D gene uncertain. Germline assignment: CDR1 GTSNPN and CDR2 SVGIG (reference sequence). V was pared by 1 base and J by 4 bases, with 9 bases between. CDR3 size: 13 residues.

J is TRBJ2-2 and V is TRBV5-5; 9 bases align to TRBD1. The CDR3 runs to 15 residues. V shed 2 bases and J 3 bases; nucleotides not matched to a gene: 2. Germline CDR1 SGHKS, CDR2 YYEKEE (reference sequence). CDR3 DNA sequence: TGTGCCAGCAGCTTTGGGACAGGGCACACCGGGGAGCTGTTTTTT. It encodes CASSFGTGHTGELFF.

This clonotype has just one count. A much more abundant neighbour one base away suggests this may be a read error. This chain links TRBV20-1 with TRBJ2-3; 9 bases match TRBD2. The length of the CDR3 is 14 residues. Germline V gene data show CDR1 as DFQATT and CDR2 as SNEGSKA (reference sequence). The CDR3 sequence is CSGRGGGDQGTRYF. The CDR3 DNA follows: TGCAGTGGGCGCGGGGGGGGGGACCAGGGGACGCGGTATTTT.

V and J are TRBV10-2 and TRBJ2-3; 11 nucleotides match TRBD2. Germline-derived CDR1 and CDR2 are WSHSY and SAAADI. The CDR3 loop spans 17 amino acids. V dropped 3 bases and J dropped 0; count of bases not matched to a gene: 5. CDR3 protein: CASSDHRLAGSTDTQYF. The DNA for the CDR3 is TGCGCCAGCAGTGACCATCGACTAGCGGGGAGCACAGATACGCAGTATTTT.

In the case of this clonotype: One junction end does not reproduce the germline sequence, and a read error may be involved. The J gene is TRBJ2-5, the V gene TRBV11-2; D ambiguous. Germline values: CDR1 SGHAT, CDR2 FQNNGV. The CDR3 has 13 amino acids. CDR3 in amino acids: CASSLGPQATQYF. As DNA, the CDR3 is TGTGCTAGCAGCCTTGGCCCACAAGCGACCCAGTACTTC.

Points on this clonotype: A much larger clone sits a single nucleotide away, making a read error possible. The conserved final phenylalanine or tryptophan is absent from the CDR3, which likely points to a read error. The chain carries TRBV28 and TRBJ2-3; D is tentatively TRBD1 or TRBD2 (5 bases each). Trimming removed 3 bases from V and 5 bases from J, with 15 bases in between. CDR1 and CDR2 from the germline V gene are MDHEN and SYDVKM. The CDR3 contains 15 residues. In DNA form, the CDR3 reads TGTGCCAGCAGTTTGGGGGACGGCCCGATAGATACGCAGTATTCT. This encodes CASSLGDGPIDTQYS.

CDR3 nucleotide sequence: TGTGCCAGCCCCAACGGGACTCCTAGGATTGAGCAGTACTTC. Amino acids: CASPNGTPRIEQYF. The J gene is TRBJ2-7, the V gene TRBV6-4, with D possibly TRBD2 on 6 matching bases. Looked up from germline, CDR1 is MRHNA and CDR2 is SNTAGT. V lost 8 bases, J lost 7 bases, and 21 bases lay in between. The CDR3 consists of 14 residues.

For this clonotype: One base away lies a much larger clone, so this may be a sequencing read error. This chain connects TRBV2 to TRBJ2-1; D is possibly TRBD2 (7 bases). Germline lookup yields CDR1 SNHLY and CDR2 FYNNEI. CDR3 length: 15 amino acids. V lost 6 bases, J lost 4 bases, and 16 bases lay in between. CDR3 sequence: CASREEGGLYNEQFF. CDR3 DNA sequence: TGTGCCAGCAGAGAGGAGGGGGGGCTATACAATGAGCAGTTCTTC.